One and the same sample provided the 20 T cell receptor beta chains below, sequenced in a study of tumor-infiltrating lymphocytes in primary liver carcinoma. Joint extraction of RNA and DNA used roughly 20-32 mg of bulk tissue that was unsorted. A constant-region primer served to make TCR beta cDNA from roughly 480 ng total RNA. Slightly modified ARM-PCR, run as three nested multiplex PCR rounds, produced the TCR beta libraries. It was with TRBV1-TRBV30 forward primers and a C-beta reverse primer that the first two PCR rounds were run, at approximately 10 cycles each. TCRdb re-derived calls from the multiplex PCR reads in MiXCR, one entry per CDR3 protein. This sample carries 90,000 to 100,000 distinct CDR3 sequences, 69% of them seen once, and the ten largest clones take just over 9.5%. The specimen sequenced was liver tumor tissue from sampling region 5. Sample subset: tumor region T5, tumor centre. Receptor source: an older woman with primary liver carcinoma and hepatitis B virus infection.

Note on this clonotype: The junction departs from the called germline gene at one end, perhaps through a read error. This chain joins TRBV11-2 and TRBJ2-7; no firm D call. The CDR3 is made up of 13 amino acids. Per germline, CDR1 SGHAT and CDR2 FQNNGV. The CDR3 sequence is CTSSFMGRYEQYF. The DNA for the CDR3 is TGTACCAGCAGCTTCATGGGTCGATACGAGCAGTACTTC.

The chain couples TRBV5-1 to TRBJ2-1, with D maybe TRBD1 (6 bases). Germline values: CDR1 SGHRS, CDR2 YFSETQ. The CDR3 loop spans 15 amino acids. The V gene lost 7 bases and the J gene lost 4 bases, with 18 bases spanning the gap. CDR3 nucleotides: TGCGCCAGCGGCATCACTGACAGGCCTTACAATGAGCAGTTCTTC. Protein product: CASGITDRPYNEQFF.

This clonotype appeared many times. J is TRBJ2-4 and V is TRBV30, with TRBD2 matching 7 bases. The germline V gene has CDR1 GTSNPN and CDR2 SVGIG (reference sequence). V shed 2 bases and J 0 bases; nucleotides not matched to a gene: 10. The CDR3 spans 17 residues. The CDR3 bases are TGTGCCTGGAGTCCCATCGGGGGGACTATAGCCAAAAACATTCAGTACTTC. Translated, it gives CAWSPIGGTIAKNIQYF.

As concerns this clonotype: This could be a read error, since a much larger clone is one nucleotide away. This chain uses TRBV7-9 with TRBJ2-1; tentative D call: TRBD2 (6 bases). Trimming pared 5 bases from V and 5 bases from J, leaving 16 bases between. Germline loops: CDR1 SEHNR, CDR2 FQNEAQ (reference sequence). The CDR3 length is 15 residues. The CDR3 DNA reads as TGTGCCAGCAGCCCAATCGGGAGATTAAACAATGAGCAGTTCTTC. Its protein product is CASSPIGRLNNEQFF.

The chain combines TRBV12-3 or TRBV12-4 with TRBJ2-7, with 10 bases matching TRBD1. The ends lost 10 bases at V and 4 bases at J; junction bases unmatched: 13. The CDR3 runs to 15 residues. This CDR3 reads CATSTRDRGGYEQYF. Written as DNA, the CDR3 is TGTGCCACTAGTACCCGGGACAGGGGCGGGTACGAGCAGTACTTC.

There are many counts of this clonotype. This chain uses TRBV4-1 with TRBJ2-5, with D unclear. Germline V gene sequence: CDR1 MGHRA, CDR2 YSYEKL. V was clipped by 1 base and J by 4 bases, with 7 bases between them. This CDR3 comprises 13 residues. The CDR3 sequence: CASSQAGVETQYF. CDR3 sequence (DNA): TGCGCCAGCAGCCAAGCTGGGGTAGAGACCCAGTACTTC.

This chain uses TRBV5-1 with TRBJ2-5; D gene unclear. The germline V gene has CDR1 SGHRS and CDR2 YFSETQ. The CDR3 is 15 residues long. Trimming stripped 0 bases from V and 2 bases from J, with 11 bases between. The CDR3 region is CASSLGDREQETQYF. DNA for the CDR3: TGCGCCAGCAGCTTGGGGGATAGGGAACAAGAGACCCAGTACTTC.

This clonotype is judged medium-sized. In DNA form, the CDR3 reads TGTGCCAGCAGCTTGGGACTAGCCACAGATACGCAGTATTTT. Its protein is CASSLGLATDTQYF. This chain links TRBV11-2 with TRBJ2-3, with 9 bases lining up with TRBD2. CDR3 size: 14 residues. J lost 2 bases, V lost 3 bases, and 0 bases had no gene match. Germline V CDR1 and CDR2: SGHAT, FQNNGV.

Note on this clonotype: It may be a read error: a sequence one base away is much more abundant. The chain joins TRBV5-5 to TRBJ2-2, with D tentatively TRBD2 (5 bases). From germline, CDR1 is SGHKS and CDR2 YYEKEE (reference sequence). The CDR3 runs to 14 residues. The CDR3 nucleotides read TGTGCCAGCAGCTTGGACAGTTTTTCTGGGGAGCTGTTGTTT. It yields the protein CASSLDSFSGELLF.

Regarding this clonotype: An end of the junction does not agree with germline; a read error may underlie this. The V and J genes are TRBV5-1 and TRBJ2-7; D gene uncertain. This CDR3 region has 14 residues. Germline CDR1 and CDR2: SGHRS and YFSETQ. This CDR3 reads CASSLYGSSYKQYF. The CDR3 nucleotides are TGCGCCAGCAGCTTATACGGCAGCTCCTACAAGCAGTACTTC.

Remarks on this clonotype: Being one base from a much bigger clone, this may be a read error. The J gene is TRBJ1-1, the V gene TRBV6-6, with 7 bases lining up with TRBD1. Germline V CDR1 and CDR2: MNHNY, SVGAGI (reference sequence). The ends lost 4 bases at V and 2 bases at J; junction bases unmatched: 4. This CDR3 comprises 14 residues. The CDR3 loop reads CASSFDRVNTEAFF. CDR3 DNA sequence: TGTGCCAGCAGTTTTGACAGGGTAAACACTGAAGCTTTCTTT.

Concerning this clonotype: At one end, the junction sequence differs from germline, possibly due to a read error. The chain recombines TRBV11-1 with TRBJ2-7, with D perhaps TRBD1 or TRBD2 (6 bases each). This CDR3 has 15 residues. Germline loops: CDR1 SGHAT, CDR2 FQDESV (reference sequence). CDR3 DNA sequence: TGTGCCAGTAGCGCTCGGACAGCAGGACTACGCGAGCAGCACTTC. Translating gives CASSARTAGLREQHF.

This clonotype was recorded at least ten times. The chain joins TRBV6-1 to TRBJ1-6; a possible D gene is TRBD1 (6 bases). Germline CDR1 is MNHNS and CDR2 is SASEGT. The CDR3 spans 15 residues. V was shortened by 0 bases and J by 8 bases, with 11 bases between the two germline ends. The CDR3 sequence: CASSEARGADSPLHF. CDR3 bases: TGTGCCAGCAGTGAAGCCCGGGGGGCCGATTCACCCCTCCACTTT.

The CDR3 DNA is TGCAGTGCTAGAGGGGGTAGCGGAGACTTCCAAGAGACCCAGTACTTC. Protein: CSARGGSGDFQETQYF. The rearrangement links TRBV20-1 to TRBJ2-5; the D gene is possibly TRBD2 (6 bases). Germline V lookup: CDR1 DFQATT, CDR2 SNEGSKA (reference sequence). This CDR3 has 16 amino acids. Trimming left V 1 base short and J 1 base short, with 16 bases between.

The chain employs TRBV28 and TRBJ2-7; tentative D call: TRBD1 (5 bases). Trimming pared 3 bases from V and 2 bases from J, leaving 8 bases between. The CDR3 totals 13 residues. CDR1 is MDHEN and CDR2 is SYDVKM in the germline V gene. In DNA form, the CDR3 reads TGTGCCAGCAGTTTGCGCAGGGCCTACGAGCAGTACTTC. Amino acids: CASSLRRAYEQYF.

The chain links TRBV20-1 to TRBJ2-2; 7 bases map to TRBD1. Germline loops: CDR1 DFQATT, CDR2 SNEGSKA (reference sequence). CDR3 length: 14 residues. With 3 bases clipped from V and 3 bases from J, the junction kept 4 bases outside the gene matches. This CDR3 reads CSARWQGDTGELFF. CDR3 nucleotide sequence: TGCAGTGCTAGGTGGCAGGGGGACACCGGGGAGCTGTTTTTT.

A single count supports this clonotype. A read error may be the cause here, since a much bigger clone is one base away. This chain links TRBV30 with TRBJ2-1, with D uncertain. The germline gives CDR1 GTSNPN, CDR2 SVGIG (reference sequence). This CDR3 region has 15 residues. Trimming stripped 2 bases from V and 4 bases from J, with 15 bases between. CDR3 sequence reads: CAWSLGSGDYNEQFF. CDR3 bases: TGTGCCTGGAGTCTGGGGTCTGGGGATTACAATGAGCAGTTCTTC.

This clonotype was observed once. V and J are TRBV7-9 and TRBJ2-1; TRBD2 might be the D (6 bases). CDR1 and CDR2 from the germline V gene are SEHNR and FQNEAQ (reference sequence). The V and J ends lost 3 bases and 12 bases respectively, with 18 bases between them. CDR3 length: 14 residues. CDR3 sequence: CASSFSRGSDGQFF. For the CDR3, the DNA is TGTGCCAGCAGCTTCAGCCGGGGGTCGGATGGGCAGTTCTTC.

The chain links TRBV6-5 to TRBJ1-6; D not certain. From germline, CDR1 is MNHEY and CDR2 SVGAGI. Trimming removed 4 bases at V and 0 bases at J, with 10 bases between. The CDR3 has 16 amino acids. The CDR3 sequence: CASSCLANSYNSPLHF. DNA of the CDR3: TGTGCCAGCAGTTGCCTGGCGAACTCCTATAATTCACCCCTCCACTTT.

Comment on this clonotype: This may arise from a read error, as a much more abundant clone is one base away. The genes are TRBV14 and TRBJ2-5, with D possibly TRBD2 on 6 matching bases. V was pared by 3 bases and J by 1 base, with 12 bases between. This CDR3 is 15 amino acids long. Germline CDR1 reads SGHDN; CDR2 reads FVKESK. As DNA, the CDR3 is TGTGCCAGCAGCCAGGAGGGGACTTCCCAAGAGACCCAGTACTTC. The encoded protein is CASSQEGTSQETQYF.